These 31 T cell receptor beta chains were sequenced from one sample in a study of blood T cell repertoires in COVID-19. Assay: immunoSEQ multiplex PCR; the TCRdb copy retains only in-frame clones and omits some. The table records 200,000 to 250,000 clones, about 83% of them present only once. The sequencing input was peripheral blood. These TCRs come from a woman in her twenties or thirties with COVID-19, enrolled during active disease.

This clone was recorded only once. The chain couples TRBV24-1 to TRBJ1-4, with 7 nucleotides matching TRBD1. The germline V gene has CDR1 KGHDR and CDR2 SFDVKD. The length of the CDR3 is 17 residues. V dropped 4 bases and J dropped 1; count of bases not matched to a gene: 8. The CDR3 bases are TGTGCCACCAGTGAACCGACAGGGCCGGGAACTAATGAAAAACTGTTTTTT. Translated: CATSEPTGPGTNEKLFF.

The V call is TRBV9, the J call TRBJ2-1, with D unclear. This CDR3 has 13 residues. The germline gives CDR1 SGDLS, CDR2 YYNGEE. The V gene lost 4 bases and the J gene lost 5 bases, with 10 bases spanning the gap. CDR3 bases: TGTGCCAGCAGCCTAACCCTCAACAATGAGCAGTTCTTC. Translation gives CASSLTLNNEQFF.

This rearrangement joins TRBV28 to TRBJ2-1; D call uncertain. This CDR3 contains 15 residues. Trimming pared 5 bases from V and 2 bases from J, leaving 13 bases between. Germline CDR1 and CDR2: MDHEN and SYDVKM. This CDR3 reads CASSPLVAAYNEQFF. In nucleotides, the CDR3 is TGTGCCAGCAGTCCCCTTGTGGCGGCCTACAATGAGCAGTTCTTC.

The chain links TRBV5-1 to TRBJ1-1; no clear D gene. This CDR3 contains 18 residues. The V gene lost 0 bases and the J gene lost 0 bases, with 18 bases spanning the gap. Germline CDR1 SGHRS, CDR2 YFSETQ. The CDR3: CASSLESIDSSMNTEAFF. The CDR3 DNA reads as TGCGCCAGCAGCTTGGAATCCATAGACTCCTCCATGAACACTGAAGCTTTCTTT.

The chain couples TRBV11-3 to TRBJ1-2, with 7 bases identical to TRBD1. Germline trimming cut 2 bases from V and 0 bases from J; bases unmatched to any gene: 6. This CDR3 contains 16 residues. Germline V gene lookup returns CDR1 SGHNT and CDR2 YENEEA. In DNA form, the CDR3 reads TGTGCCAGCAGCTTAATCCGCGACAGGGCTAACTATGGCTACACCTTC. Its translation is CASSLIRDRANYGYTF. Filled out from reference TRBV11-3 and TRBJ1-2, the complete variable domain reads EAGVVQSPRYKIIEKKQPVAFWCNPISGHNTLYWYLQNLGQGPELLIRYENEEAVDDSQLPKDRFSAERLKGVDSTLKIQPAELGDSAVYLCASSLIRDRANYGYTFGSGTRLTVV.

This chain uses TRBV9 with TRBJ2-1, with 7 bases aligning to TRBD2. Germline lookup yields CDR1 SGDLS and CDR2 YYNGEE. The V and J ends lost 0 bases and 2 bases, in that order; junction bases with no gene match: 2. This CDR3 is built from 15 residues. CDR3 nucleotide sequence: TGTGCCAGCAGCGTAGGCGGGAGTACCTACAATGAGCAGTTCTTC. Its translation: CASSVGGSTYNEQFF.

This CDR3 is CASSAEVELFF. DNA of the CDR3: TGTGCCAGCAGCGCAGAGGTGGAGCTGTTTTTT. This chain links TRBV9 with TRBJ2-2; the D is unclear. The germline V and J ends were trimmed by 3 bases and 10 bases, with 7 bases remaining between them. This CDR3 spans 11 amino acids. CDR1 and CDR2 (germline): SGDLS, YYNGEE.

The J gene is TRBJ2-3, the V gene TRBV19; 7 nucleotides match TRBD2. Losses at the gene ends were 1 base for V and 11 bases for J; bases not matched to a gene: 6. CDR3 length: 13 amino acids. The germline CDR1 and CDR2 sequences are LNHDA and SQIVND (reference sequence). CDR3 sequence: CASSIGTSVGQYF. CDR3 DNA: TGTGCCAGTAGTATAGGAACTAGCGTCGGGCAGTATTTT.

The rearrangement joins TRBV2 to TRBJ2-5, with D perhaps matching TRBD1 (6 bases). Germline V gene lookup returns CDR1 SNHLY and CDR2 FYNNEI. This CDR3 comprises 13 residues. Deletions cut 7 bases from V and 1 base from J, with 10 bases between. CDR3 protein: CASTDRFQETQYF. DNA for the CDR3: TGTGCCAGCACTGACAGGTTCCAAGAGACCCAGTACTTC.

The chain recombines TRBV6-2 or TRBV6-3 with TRBJ1-2; the D is unclear. The CDR3 has 16 amino acids. V was trimmed by 3 bases and J by 4 bases, leaving 18 bases between them. The germline V gene has CDR1 MNHEY and CDR2 SVGEGT. CDR3 nucleotides: TGTGCCAGCAGTTATTCCCCGCGTGTACTCGTCTATGGCTACACCTTC. It translates to CASSYSPRVLVYGYTF.

This chain uses TRBV15 with TRBJ2-5, with D maybe TRBD1 (6 bases). The CDR3 is 14 residues long. In germline, CDR1 is LNHNV, CDR2 YYDKDF (reference sequence). V was clipped by 4 bases and J by 6 bases, with 15 bases between them. Here the CDR3 reads CATSNFGTSKTQYF. The CDR3 DNA reads as TGTGCCACCAGCAACTTTGGGACATCGAAGACCCAGTACTTC.

This sequence joins TRBV5-4 and TRBJ2-7, with 10 bases lining up with TRBD2. The V gene's germline CDR1 is SGHNT and CDR2 YYREEE (reference sequence). The CDR3 totals 15 residues. V lost 3 bases to trimming and J lost 3 bases; unmatched junction nucleotides: 6. In nucleotides, the CDR3 is TGTGCCAGCAGCTCTAGGACTAGCGGTCTCTACGAGCAGTACTTC. Its protein product is CASSSRTSGLYEQYF.

In regard to this clone: The sample holds other DNA sequences that translate to the same CDR3. The chain recombines TRBV27 with TRBJ2-5, with TRBD1 as a possible D gene (6 bases). The CDR3 length is 13 residues. CDR1 is MNHEY, CDR2 SMNVEV, per germline (reference sequence). Trimming pared 2 bases from V and 5 bases from J, leaving 9 bases between. The CDR3 reads CASSLRRGETQYF. CDR3 sequence (DNA): TGTGCCAGCAGTTTACGCAGGGGTGAGACCCAGTACTTC.

The gene calls are TRBV3-1 (or the pseudogene TRBV3-2) and TRBJ1-5; a weak D match, TRBD1 (6 bases). Germline V gene data show CDR1 as LGHDT and CDR2 as YNNKEL (reference sequence). The CDR3 has 14 residues. The V and J ends lost 4 bases and 4 bases respectively, with 11 bases between them. CDR3 in DNA: TGTGCCAGCAGCCCAGACAGGCTAAATCAGCCCCAGCATTTT. Translated: CASSPDRLNQPQHF.

The chain is built from TRBV7-9 and TRBJ2-5; 11 bases agree with TRBD2. Germline-derived CDR1 and CDR2 are SEHNR and FQNEAQ (reference sequence). CDR3 length equals 14 residues. With 11 bases clipped from V and 1 base from J, the junction kept 6 bases outside the gene matches. CDR3: CAGGTSGTQETQYF. DNA of the CDR3: TGTGCCGGGGGGACTAGCGGAACCCAAGAGACCCAGTACTTC.

Concerning this clone itself: Other nucleotide sequences in the sample specify the same CDR3. The V gene is TRBV5-5, the J gene TRBJ1-4; the match to TRBD1 covers 7 bases. CDR1 is SGHKS and CDR2 is YYEKEE in the germline V gene (reference sequence). The trim removed 5 bases at V and 8 bases at J, leaving 6 bases unmatched. This CDR3 spans 13 amino acids. The CDR3 reads CASSLDRVEKLFF. The DNA for the CDR3 is TGTGCCAGCAGTCTAGACAGGGTGGAAAAACTGTTTTTT.

This clone was seen a single time. This chain joins TRBV6-4 and TRBJ1-2, with 8 nucleotides matching TRBD1. From germline, CDR1 is MRHNA and CDR2 SNTAGT. V trimming: 8 bases; J trimming: 1 base; junction bases outside the gene matches: 21. The CDR3 has 19 residues. CDR3 in DNA: TGTGCCAGCGTGCCCCCGTATGGACAGGGCTCAACCTTTAACTATGGCTACACCTTC. Its protein is CASVPPYGQGSTFNYGYTF.

CDR3 residues: CAISDPGTTSYEQYF. Written as DNA, the CDR3 is TGTGCCATCAGTGACCCCGGGACTACCTCCTACGAGCAGTACTTC. The J gene is TRBJ2-7, the V gene TRBV10-3; 7 bases match TRBD2. The CDR3 sequence is 15 residues long. Looked up from germline, CDR1 is ENHRY and CDR2 is SYGVKD. The ends lost 3 bases at V and 0 bases at J; junction bases unmatched: 5.

This rearrangement joins TRBV5-1 to TRBJ2-1, with D possibly matching TRBD2 (5 bases). The germline V gene encodes CDR1 SGHRS and CDR2 YFSETQ. This CDR3 region has 16 residues. Trimming removed 0 bases from V and 0 bases from J, with 10 bases in between. DNA of the CDR3: TGCGCCAGCAGCTTGGACGCGGGTAGCTCCTACAATGAGCAGTTCTTC. This codes for CASSLDAGSSYNEQFF.

The chain uses TRBV6-6 and TRBJ2-5, with D perhaps matching TRBD1 (5 bases). The germline V gene has CDR1 MNHNY and CDR2 SVGAGI (reference sequence). V lost 2 bases to trimming and J lost 1 base, with 11 bases between them. The CDR3 contains 15 residues. The CDR3 is CASSYVRQGQETQYF. As DNA, the CDR3 is TGTGCCAGCAGTTACGTCCGGCAGGGCCAAGAGACCCAGTACTTC.

The CDR3 coding sequence is TGTGCCAAAACAGGCGCATCAAGGTCCTATAATTCACCCCTCCACTTT. It specifies CAKTGASRSYNSPLHF. The chain uses TRBV11-3 and TRBJ1-6, with D possibly being TRBD1 (5 bases). With 10 bases removed from V and 1 base from J, the gap between germline ends came to 17 bases. Germline lookup yields CDR1 SGHNT and CDR2 YENEEA. The CDR3 loop spans 16 amino acids.

The gene calls are TRBV27 and TRBJ2-5, with 7 bases fitting TRBD2. This CDR3 spans 15 amino acids. CDR1 MNHEY and CDR2 SMNVEV come from the germline V gene (reference sequence). Trimming cost V 5 bases and J 2 bases; bases outside gene matches: 8. In DNA form, the CDR3 reads TGTGCCAGCAGTATCGCTAGCGGCCTGCAAGAGACCCAGTACTTC. This sequence encodes CASSIASGLQETQYF.

This clone appeared a single time. This rearrangement joins TRBV5-1 to TRBJ2-3; TRBD1 might be the D (7 bases). The CDR3 covers 14 residues. Trimming pared 0 bases from V and 5 bases from J, leaving 10 bases between. Germline V gene data show CDR1 as SGHRS and CDR2 as YFSETQ. This CDR3 is CASSLVQGGDTQYF. CDR3 DNA sequence: TGCGCCAGCAGCTTGGTGCAGGGGGGAGATACGCAGTATTTT.

V gene TRBV2 combines with J gene TRBJ2-1, with TRBD2 matching 12 bases. J lost 3 bases, V lost 2 bases, and 5 bases had no gene match. The CDR3 runs 17 residues. CDR1 SNHLY and CDR2 FYNNEI come from the germline V gene. CDR3 loop: CASSEPGLAGLYNEQFF. DNA of the CDR3: TGTGCCAGCAGTGAACCCGGACTAGCGGGGCTCTACAATGAGCAGTTCTTC.

The chain combines TRBV5-1 with TRBJ2-7; 14 positions agree with TRBD2. CDR1 is SGHRS and CDR2 is YFSETQ in the germline V gene. V was pared by 5 bases and J by 6 bases, with 7 bases of the junction left unmatched. This CDR3 contains 15 residues. This chain's CDR3 is CASSLGLAGVGEQYF. The DNA of the CDR3 is TGCGCCAGCAGTCTGGGACTAGCGGGAGTAGGCGAGCAGTACTTC. The variable domain in full, completed from reference TRBV5-1 and TRBJ2-7, reads KAGVTQTPRYLIKTRGQQVTLSCSPISGHRSVSWYQQTPGQGLQFLFEYFSETQRNKGNFPGRFSGRQFSNSRSEMNVSTLELGDSALYLCASSLGLAGVGEQYFGPGTRLTVT.

The V gene is TRBV7-2, the J gene TRBJ2-1; D may be TRBD2 (5 bases). This CDR3 comprises 14 residues. V was shortened by 8 bases and J by 1 base, with 12 bases between the two germline ends. Per germline, CDR1 SGHTA and CDR2 FQGNSA. CDR3 region: CASSGERSYNEQFF. The CDR3 coding sequence is TGTGCCAGCTCTGGGGAGAGGTCCTACAATGAGCAGTTCTTC.

The chain recombines TRBV4-3 with TRBJ2-3; D may be TRBD2 (6 bases). From germline, CDR1 is LGHNA and CDR2 YSLEER. Between the trimmed V and J ends, which lost 2 bases and 4 bases, there was a span of 7 bases. The CDR3 sequence is 13 residues long. CDR3 region: CASSQRGSDTQYF. The DNA of the CDR3 is TGCGCCAGCAGCCAACGGGGGTCAGATACGCAGTATTTT.

The V and J genes are TRBV30 and TRBJ1-2; a weak D match, TRBD1 (6 bases). The CDR3 is made up of 15 amino acids. Trimming shortened V by 3 bases and J by 6 bases, and 20 bases separated the two germline ends. The germline V gene encodes CDR1 GTSNPN and CDR2 SVGIG (reference sequence). The CDR3 DNA reads TGTGCCTGGAGAGGGCACCAGGGGCGAGGAGATGGCTACACCTTC. Translation gives CAWRGHQGRGDGYTF.

The chain couples TRBV5-1 to TRBJ2-3, with 7 bases that match TRBD1. Germline loops: CDR1 SGHRS, CDR2 YFSETQ. J lost 5 bases, V lost 0 bases, and 0 bases had no gene match. This CDR3 region has 13 residues. The CDR3, as DNA: TGCGCCAGCAGCTTGGACAGGGGAGATACGCAGTATTTT. This translates into CASSLDRGDTQYF. The full variable domain, with the rest looked up from reference TRBV5-1 and TRBJ2-3, is KAGVTQTPRYLIKTRGQQVTLSCSPISGHRSVSWYQQTPGQGLQFLFEYFSETQRNKGNFPGRFSGRQFSNSRSEMNVSTLELGDSALYLCASSLDRGDTQYFGPGTRLTVL.

This sequence joins TRBV27 and TRBJ2-3; 8 bases fit TRBD1. In germline, CDR1 is MNHEY, CDR2 SMNVEV (reference sequence). CDR3 length equals 17 residues. J lost 1 base, V lost 4 bases, and 10 bases had no gene match. In DNA form, the CDR3 reads TGTGCCAGCAGTTCCGGGACAGGTACTCCAGGCACAGATACGCAGTATTTT. It codes for CASSSGTGTPGTDTQYF.

J is TRBJ1-5 and V is TRBV24-1; 9 nucleotides align to TRBD1. The V gene's germline CDR1 is KGHDR and CDR2 SFDVKD. The CDR3 is 13 amino acids. J lost 2 bases, V lost 12 bases, and 4 bases had no gene match. CDR3 sequence reads: CASRDRGNQPQHF. The CDR3 DNA reads as TGTGCCTCCCGGGACAGGGGCAATCAGCCCCAGCATTTT.